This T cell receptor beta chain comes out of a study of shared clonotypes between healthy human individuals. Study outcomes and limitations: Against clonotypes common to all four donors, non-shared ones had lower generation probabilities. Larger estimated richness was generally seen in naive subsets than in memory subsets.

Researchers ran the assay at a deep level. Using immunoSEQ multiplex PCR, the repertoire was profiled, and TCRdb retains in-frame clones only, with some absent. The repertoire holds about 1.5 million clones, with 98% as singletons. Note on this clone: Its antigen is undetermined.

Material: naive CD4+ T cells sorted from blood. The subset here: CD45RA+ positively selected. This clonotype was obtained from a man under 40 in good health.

The CDR3, as DNA: TGCGCCAGCAGCCAACCTCAGGGGACCGGGGAGCTGTTTTTT. This sequence encodes CASSQPQGTGELFF. The V and J genes are TRBV4-3 and TRBJ2-2; TRBD1 might be the D (6 bases). Trimming cost V 2 bases and J 5 bases, with 9 bases left between them. CDR3 length equals 14 residues. Per the germline V gene, CDR1 is LGHNA and CDR2 is YSLEER.